This TCR beta chain was recovered during a study of blood T cells in healthy people across ages. There were healthy Caucasian individuals from Russia, aged about 6 to 100, serving as donors. No fewer than 5.5 micrograms of total RNA were isolated from every sample. Regarding the study as a whole: With donor CMV status unknown, expanded clonotype changes were possibly confounded.

This clonotype was observed once. The antigen remains unidentified. Primers used in a second PCR of roughly 7 to 12 cycles were a sample-barcoded 5' primer and a J-beta primer mix. Carrying 12 random nucleotides, a template-switch adaptor labeled each individual cDNA molecule. TCRdb reanalysed the 5' RACE reads using MiXCR and keeps one entry per CDR3 protein. The sample lists almost 300,000 distinct CDR3 sequences, less than 30% occurring once. The TCR originated in a woman between 70 and 85 years old in good health. The material sequenced was blood.

CDR3 DNA sequence: TGTGCCACAGGGAGGGGCGATGAGCAGTTCTTC. Protein sequence: CATGRGDEQFF. V usage is TRBV24-1 and J usage is TRBJ2-1, with 7 positions matching TRBD2. The ends lost 10 bases at V and 8 bases at J; junction bases unmatched: 4. Germline V gene sequence: CDR1 KGHDR, CDR2 SFDVKD. This CDR3 is 11 amino acids long.